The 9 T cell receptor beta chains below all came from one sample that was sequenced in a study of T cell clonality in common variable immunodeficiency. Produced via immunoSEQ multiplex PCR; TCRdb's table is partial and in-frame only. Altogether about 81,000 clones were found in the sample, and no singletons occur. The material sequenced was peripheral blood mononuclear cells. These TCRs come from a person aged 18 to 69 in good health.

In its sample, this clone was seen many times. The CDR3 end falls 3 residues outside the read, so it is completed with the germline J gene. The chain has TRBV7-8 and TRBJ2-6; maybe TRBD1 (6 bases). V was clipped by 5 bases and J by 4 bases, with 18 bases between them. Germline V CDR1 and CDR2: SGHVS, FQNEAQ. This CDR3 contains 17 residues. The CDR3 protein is CASSPVQGVEGANVLTF. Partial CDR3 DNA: TGTGCCAGCAGCCCGGTACAGGGAGTGGAAGGGGCCAACGTC.

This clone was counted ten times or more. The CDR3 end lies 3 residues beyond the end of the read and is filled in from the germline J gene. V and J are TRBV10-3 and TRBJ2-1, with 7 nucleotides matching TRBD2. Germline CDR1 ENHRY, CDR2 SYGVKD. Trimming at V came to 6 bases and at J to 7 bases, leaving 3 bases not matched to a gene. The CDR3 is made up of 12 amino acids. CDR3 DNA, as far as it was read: TGTGCCATCAGACCTAGCGGAAATGAG. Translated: CAIRPSGNE. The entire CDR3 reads CAIRPSGNEQFF.

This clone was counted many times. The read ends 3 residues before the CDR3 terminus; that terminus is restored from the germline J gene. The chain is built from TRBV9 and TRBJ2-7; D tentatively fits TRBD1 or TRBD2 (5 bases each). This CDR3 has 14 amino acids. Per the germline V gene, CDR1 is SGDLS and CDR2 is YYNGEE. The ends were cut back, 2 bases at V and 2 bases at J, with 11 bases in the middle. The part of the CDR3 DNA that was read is TGTGCCAGCAGCGTCGGAGAGGGGACCTACGAG. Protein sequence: CASSVGEGTYE. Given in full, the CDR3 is CASSVGEGTYEQYF.

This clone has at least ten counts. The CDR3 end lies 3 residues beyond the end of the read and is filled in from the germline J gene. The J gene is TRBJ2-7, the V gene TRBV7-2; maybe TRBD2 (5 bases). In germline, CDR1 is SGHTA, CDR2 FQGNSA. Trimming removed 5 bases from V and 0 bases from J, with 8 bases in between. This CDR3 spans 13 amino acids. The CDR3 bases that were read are TGTGCCAGCAGCCCCCGGGGCTCCTACGAG. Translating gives CASSPRGSYE. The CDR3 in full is CASSPRGSYEQYF.

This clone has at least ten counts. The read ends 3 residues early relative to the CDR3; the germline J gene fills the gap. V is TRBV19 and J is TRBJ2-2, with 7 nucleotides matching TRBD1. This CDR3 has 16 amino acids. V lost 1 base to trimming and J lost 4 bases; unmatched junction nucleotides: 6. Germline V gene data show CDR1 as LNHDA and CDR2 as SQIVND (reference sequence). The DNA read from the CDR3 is TGTGCCAGTAGTATAGGATTTAGACAGGGCACCGGGGAG. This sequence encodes CASSIGFRQGTGE. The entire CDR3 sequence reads CASSIGFRQGTGELFF.

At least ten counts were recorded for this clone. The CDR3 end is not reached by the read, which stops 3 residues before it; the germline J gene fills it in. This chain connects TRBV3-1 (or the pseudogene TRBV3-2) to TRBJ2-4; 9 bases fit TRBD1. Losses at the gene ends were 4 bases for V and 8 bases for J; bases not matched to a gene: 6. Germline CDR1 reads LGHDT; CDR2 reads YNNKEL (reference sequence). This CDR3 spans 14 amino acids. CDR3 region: CASSLGTGRDIQYF. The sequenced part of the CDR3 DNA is TGTGCCAGCAGCCTAGGGACAGGGAGAGACATT.

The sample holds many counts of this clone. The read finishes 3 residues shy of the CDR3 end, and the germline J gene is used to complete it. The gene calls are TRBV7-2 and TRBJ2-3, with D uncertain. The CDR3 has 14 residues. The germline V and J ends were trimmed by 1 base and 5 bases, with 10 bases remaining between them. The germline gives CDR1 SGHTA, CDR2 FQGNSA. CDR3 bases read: TGTGCCAGCAGCTTAGGCCTAGACGTAGATACG. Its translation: CASSLGLDVDT. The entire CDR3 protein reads CASSLGLDVDTQYF.

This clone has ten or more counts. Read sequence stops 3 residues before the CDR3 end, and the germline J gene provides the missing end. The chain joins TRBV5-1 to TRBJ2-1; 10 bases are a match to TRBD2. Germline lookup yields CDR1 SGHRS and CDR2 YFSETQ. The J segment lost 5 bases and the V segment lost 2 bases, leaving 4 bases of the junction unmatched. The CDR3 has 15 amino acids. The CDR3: CASSLGLAEDNEQFF. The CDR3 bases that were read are TGCGCCAGCAGCTTAGGACTAGCGGAAGACAATGAG.

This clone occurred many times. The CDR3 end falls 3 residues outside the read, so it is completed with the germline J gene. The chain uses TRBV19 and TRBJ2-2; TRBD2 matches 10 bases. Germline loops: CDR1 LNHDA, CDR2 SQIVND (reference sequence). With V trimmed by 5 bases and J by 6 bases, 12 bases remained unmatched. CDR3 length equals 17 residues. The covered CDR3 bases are TGTGCCAGTAGTCCGCGGGCTAGCGGGAGTCCGGCCGGGGAG. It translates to CASSPRASGSPAGE. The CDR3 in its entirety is CASSPRASGSPAGELFF.